This is a list of T cell receptor beta chains from one sample in a study of metastatic and nonmetastatic thyroid tumors. TCRdb used MiXCR to call clones anew from the PCR reads. The profile covers some 19,000 clones, with 20% appearing a single time and 25% to 30% taken by the ten largest. Sample: blood. All receptors come from a female donor with papillary thyroid cancer or a benign thyroid nodule (not recorded which). Some clones in this sample may be carry-over from other donors' samples. CDR3s include the opening cysteine and the closing phenylalanine or tryptophan. A D gene is named only where the DNA matches it firmly. Part of the rows lack a size; the others show once, few, many or a class for expanded clones.

cdr3_nt: TGTGCCAGCAGCCCCAGTTCGGGAAACACCATATATTTT
cdr3_aa: CASSPSSGNTIYF
clone_size: many
j_call: TRBJ1-3
v_call: TRBV11-3
d_call: NA

cdr3_nt: TGTGCCAGCAGCCCCCCCCCTCTAGCGGGGAGGGCCTACAATGAGCAGTTCTTC
cdr3_aa: CASSPPPLAGRAYNEQFF
clone_size: many
j_call: TRBJ2-1
v_call: TRBV3-1
d_call: TRBD2

cdr3_nt: TGTGCCAGCAGCGCCCCGACCGCCGGGACGCTAAGTGGCTACACCTTC
cdr3_aa: CASSAPTAGTLSGYTF
clone_size: many
j_call: TRBJ1-2
v_call: TRBV7-9
d_call: NA

cdr3_nt: TGTGCCAGCAGTTACTCTTCTGCAGGGGTTGAGGACATGAACACTGAAGCTTTCTTT
cdr3_aa: CASSYSSAGVEDMNTEAFF
clone_size: many
j_call: TRBJ1-1
v_call: TRBV6-2/TRBV6-3
d_call: NA

cdr3_nt: TGCGCCAGCATGGCTAGCGAATACGAGCAGTACTTC
cdr3_aa: CASMASEYEQYF
clone_size: many
j_call: TRBJ2-7
v_call: TRBV5-1
d_call: NA

cdr3_nt: TGTGCCAGCGGCACCGGGACTGGCGTTGGCAACACCTTC
cdr3_aa: CASGTGTGVGNTF
clone_size: NA
j_call: TRBJ1-2
v_call: TRBV12-3/TRBV12-4
d_call: NA

cdr3_nt: TGTGCCTTGGATGAAGGCGGAACAGATACGCAGTATTTT
cdr3_aa: CALDEGGTDTQYF
clone_size: many
j_call: TRBJ2-3
v_call: TRBV30
d_call: NA

cdr3_nt: TGTGCCAGCAGCGTAGGCGAGCGAAGGTATGAAGATTCTGTCTATAATGAGCAGTTCTTC
cdr3_aa: CASSVGERRYEDSVYNEQFF
clone_size: many
j_call: TRBJ2-1
v_call: TRBV9
d_call: NA

cdr3_nt: TGCGCCAGCAGCTTGGCCTTGGCGGCACAAGAGACCCAGTACTTC
cdr3_aa: CASSLALAAQETQYF
clone_size: many
j_call: TRBJ2-5
v_call: TRBV5-1
d_call: NA

cdr3_nt: TGTGCCAGCAGCTACGGACTAGCGGGCTCCTGGGAGCAGTACTTC
cdr3_aa: CASSYGLAGSWEQYF
clone_size: NA
j_call: TRBJ2-7
v_call: TRBV11-2
d_call: TRBD2

cdr3_nt: TGTGCCAGCAGCACCTACAGGGGGCAAACGTTCTTC
cdr3_aa: CASSTYRGQTFF
clone_size: many
j_call: TRBJ2-1
v_call: TRBV11-2
d_call: TRBD1

cdr3_nt: TGCAGTGCCTGGGGACAGGAAGAGGGCTATGGCTACACCTTC
cdr3_aa: CSAWGQEEGYGYTF
clone_size: many
j_call: TRBJ1-2
v_call: TRBV20-1
d_call: TRBD1

cdr3_nt: TGTGCCAGCAGCTCTAACACAGGGTCTACGCGGACCTACGAGCAGTACTTC
cdr3_aa: CASSSNTGSTRTYEQYF
clone_size: medium-sized
j_call: TRBJ2-7
v_call: TRBV7-8
d_call: NA

cdr3_nt: TGTGCCAGCAGCTTACGGCGGGCCGGGCACCCCGGGGAGCTGTTTTTT
cdr3_aa: CASSLRRAGHPGELFF
clone_size: many
j_call: TRBJ2-2
v_call: TRBV11-2
d_call: NA

cdr3_nt: TGCAGTGCTAGACCTCTAGCGGGATTCTACAATGAGCAGTTCTTC
cdr3_aa: CSARPLAGFYNEQFF
clone_size: many
j_call: TRBJ2-1
v_call: TRBV20-1
d_call: TRBD2

cdr3_nt: TGTGCCAGTTCCCCCGGGACAGGGTCCTACGAGCAGTACTTC
cdr3_aa: CASSPGTGSYEQYF
clone_size: many
j_call: TRBJ2-7
v_call: TRBV7-3
d_call: TRBD1

cdr3_nt: TGTGCCAGTACCCAAAGGGACAGAATCTCTGGAAACACCATATATTTT
cdr3_aa: CASTQRDRISGNTIYF
clone_size: many
j_call: TRBJ1-3
v_call: TRBV19
d_call: TRBD1

cdr3_nt: TGTGCCAGCAGTCCCACGGGGGTACAAGAGACCCAGTACTTC
cdr3_aa: CASSPTGVQETQYF
clone_size: many
j_call: TRBJ2-5
v_call: TRBV12-3/TRBV12-4
d_call: NA

cdr3_nt: TGCGCCAGCAGCCAAGATGGGGTGTGGCAGCCCCAGCATTTT
cdr3_aa: CASSQDGVWQPQHF
clone_size: many
j_call: TRBJ1-5
v_call: TRBV4-1
d_call: NA

cdr3_nt: TGTGCCAGCAGTTACTCATTGACAGGGCACTATTTCTACACCTTC
cdr3_aa: CASSYSLTGHYFYTF
clone_size: few
j_call: TRBJ1-2
v_call: TRBV6-2/TRBV6-3
d_call: TRBD1

cdr3_nt: TGTGCCAGAATTTTGACGACCGAGATATCCTACGAGCAGTACTTC
cdr3_aa: CARILTTEISYEQYF
clone_size: NA
j_call: TRBJ2-7
v_call: TRBV28
d_call: NA

cdr3_nt: TGTGCCAGCAGCCAAGATCCCTACACTAGCGGGTGGGTAGGGGGCGAGCAGTACTTC
cdr3_aa: CASSQDPYTSGWVGGEQYF
clone_size: NA
j_call: TRBJ2-7
v_call: TRBV3-1
d_call: TRBD2

cdr3_nt: TGTGCCAGCAGCTTACAGGGGCGAAATCAGCCCCAGCATTTT
cdr3_aa: CASSLQGRNQPQHF
clone_size: NA
j_call: TRBJ1-5
v_call: TRBV7-9
d_call: NA

cdr3_nt: TGTGCTAGCAGCCCGGGACAGCAAGAGACCCAGTACTTC
cdr3_aa: CASSPGQQETQYF
clone_size: many
j_call: TRBJ2-5
v_call: TRBV7-7
d_call: TRBD1

cdr3_nt: TGCAGCGTTGAGGTGGGACGAGGTGGCTACACCTTC
cdr3_aa: CSVEVGRGGYTF
clone_size: many
j_call: TRBJ1-2
v_call: TRBV29-1
d_call: NA

cdr3_nt: TGTGCCAGCAGCCCGGAGGGTGGGGCCCCTCGGGGACCCCTCCACTTT
cdr3_aa: CASSPEGGAPRGPLHF
clone_size: many
j_call: TRBJ1-6
v_call: TRBV5-4
d_call: NA

cdr3_nt: TGTGCCTGGGGAGGGGAGGTCGAGACCCAGTACTTC
cdr3_aa: CAWGGEVETQYF
clone_size: many
j_call: TRBJ2-5
v_call: TRBV30
d_call: NA

cdr3_nt: TGTGCCAGCAGCCGGGACGGTAACACTGAAGCCTTCTTT
cdr3_aa: CASSRDGNTEAFF
clone_size: few
j_call: TRBJ1-1
v_call: TRBV7-9
d_call: NA

cdr3_nt: TGTGCCAGCAGCTTGGGACAGGTCCTCAGTGCCTACGAGCAGTACTTC
cdr3_aa: CASSLGQVLSAYEQYF
clone_size: many
j_call: TRBJ2-7
v_call: TRBV5-6
d_call: NA

cdr3_nt: TGTGCCAGCAGACAGGGTAGGGCTAGGTCCTACAATGAGCAGTTCTTC
cdr3_aa: CASRQGRARSYNEQFF
clone_size: NA
j_call: TRBJ2-1
v_call: TRBV5-1
d_call: TRBD1

cdr3_nt: TGTGCCAGCAGCATGGACATGGCCGTCACCTGGGAGCTGTTTTTT
cdr3_aa: CASSMDMAVTWELFF
clone_size: NA
j_call: TRBJ2-2
v_call: TRBV6-1
d_call: NA